This TCR beta chain was identified during a study of T cell responses to AZD1222 COVID-19 vaccine. Looking at the study overall: Researchers grouped second doses given at about 4 or about 12 weeks into one pool.

Worth noting for this clone: Its matching antigen is unknown.

The table came from immunoSEQ multiplex PCR; TCRdb's copy has only in-frame clones and leaves some out. This sample has 140,000 to 150,000 clones, with around 90% found just once. Whole-study findings and limits: None of the repertoires were sampled until the peak T cell response had passed. It should be noted that donors were predominantly white British and more often female, and clonal diversity was possibly underestimated. With dominance at 160-218 and 743-854, vaccine-associated CD4 TCRs spanned spike.

Sequenced here: peripheral blood, sampled on day 0 of AZD1222 vaccination. This receptor was obtained from an adult in good health.

The CDR3 protein is CASSFLQTNTEAFF. CDR3 bases: TGTGCCAGCAGCTTTTTGCAGACTAACACTGAAGCTTTCTTT. The chain has TRBV7-9 and TRBJ1-1; no firm D call. CDR3 size: 14 residues. Trimming took 3 bases from V and 2 from J, leaving 10 bases between them. Germline lookup yields CDR1 SEHNR and CDR2 FQNEAQ (reference sequence).